This is a list of T cell receptor beta chains from one sample in a study of T cell responses to AZD1222 COVID-19 vaccine. Method: immunoSEQ multiplex PCR; TCRdb's copy keeps in-frame clones and lacks some. This table holds over 120,000 clones, around 90% found once. The sample here was peripheral blood, taken on day 0 of AZD1222 vaccination. These receptors came from an adult in good health. CDR3s include the opening cysteine and the closing phenylalanine or tryptophan. Each record gives: CDR3 DNA, CDR3 protein, D gene, V gene, clone size, CDR3 length, J gene. The D gene is left open where the match is weak. Where a row states a size, it is once, few, many or the class of an expanded clone; other rows omit it.

TGTGCCATCAGTGAGTCGAACGCAGCCAAAAACATTCAGTACTTC | CAISESNAAKNIQYF | . | TRBV10-3 | . | 15 | TRBJ2-4
TGTGCCAGCAGTAAAGTGATGGGGACCTATGGCTACACCTTC | CASSKVMGTYGYTF | . | TRBV3-1/TRBV3-2 | once | 14 | TRBJ1-2
TGTGCCAGCAGTGAACAGGGGGCTGTAGCTTTCTTT | CASSEQGAVAFF | TRBD1 | TRBV9 | . | 12 | TRBJ1-1
TGTGCCAGCAGCCGGATGGGGGGGAACTATGGCTACACCTTC | CASSRMGGNYGYTF | . | TRBV7-2 | . | 14 | TRBJ1-2
TGCGCCAGCAGCCAAGAGTCGGAGACCCAGTACTTC | CASSQESETQYF | . | TRBV4-1 | . | 12 | TRBJ2-5
TGCAGCGTTGAAATACGGGACAGGGTGTTCTTC | CSVEIRDRVFF | TRBD1 | TRBV29-1 | . | 11 | TRBJ2-1
TGTGCCAGCAGCGCCGGAGGACAGCAGTACTTC | CASSAGGQQYF | . | TRBV9 | once | 11 | TRBJ2-7
TGTGCCAGCTCACAGTCGGAACTAAGCTACGAGCAGTACTTC | CASSQSELSYEQYF | . | TRBV18 | . | 14 | TRBJ2-7
TGCGCCAGCAGCCAGCCGGACACGAGCTCTGGAAACACCATATATTTT | CASSQPDTSSGNTIYF | . | TRBV4-1 | . | 16 | TRBJ1-3
TGTGCCAGCAGCTTAGAGGCTGGCAGAGGACGGATTACCTACGAGCAGTACTTC | CASSLEAGRGRITYEQYF | . | TRBV11-2 | . | 18 | TRBJ2-7
TGCGCCAGCAGCTTGGTCCTAGCGGGGGGCGACGAGCAGTACTTC | CASSLVLAGGDEQYF | TRBD2 | TRBV5-1 | . | 15 | TRBJ2-7
TGTGCCACCAGTGATAGGGTGAGGGGCGCCGATGGCTACACCTTC | CATSDRVRGADGYTF | . | TRBV24-1 | . | 15 | TRBJ1-2
TGCGCCAGCAGCTTTCGACCGTCCTACAATGAGCAGTTCTTC | CASSFRPSYNEQFF | . | TRBV5-1 | . | 14 | TRBJ2-1
TGTGCCAGCAGCCCCAGACTAGCGGGGAGCACAGATACGCAGTATTTT | CASSPRLAGSTDTQYF | TRBD2 | TRBV5-4 | . | 16 | TRBJ2-3
TGTGCCAGCAGTTACGGTGTCCTGAACACTGAAGCTTTCTTT | CASSYGVLNTEAFF | . | TRBV6-5 | . | 14 | TRBJ1-1
TGTGCCAGCTCACCCCGGACAGGGGGCTATGGCTACACCTTC | CASSPRTGGYGYTF | TRBD1 | TRBV18 | . | 14 | TRBJ1-2
TGTGCCAGCAGTTTATTCGGGGCTGGGGCCAACGTCCTGACTTTC | CASSLFGAGANVLTF | . | TRBV28 | . | 15 | TRBJ2-6
TGTGCCAGCAGTGAGGGTTCCGGGTCAACTAATGAAAAACTGTTTTTT | CASSEGSGSTNEKLFF | . | TRBV2 | . | 16 | TRBJ1-4
TGTGCCAGCTCACGGTCAGGGGGTGAGGAGCAGTTCTTC | CASSRSGGEEQFF | TRBD1 | TRBV18 | once | 13 | TRBJ2-1
TGTGCCAGCAGCCTGGGGACAGGGGAGGTGAGGAACATTCAGTACTTC | CASSLGTGEVRNIQYF | TRBD1 | TRBV4-2 | . | 16 | TRBJ2-4
TGTGCCACCAGTGATTGGGGAGCCGGGGAGCTGTTTTTT | CATSDWGAGELFF | . | TRBV24-1 | . | 13 | TRBJ2-2
TGTGCCAGCAGCCAAGCGGACAGCTCTGGGGCCAACGTCCTGACTTTC | CASSQADSSGANVLTF | . | TRBV6-4 | . | 16 | TRBJ2-6
TGTGCCAGCAGCCGGTTCGAGATTGACAGGGCCCTTGGCAACGCCATTCAGTACTTC | CASSRFEIDRALGNAIQYF | TRBD1 | TRBV7-2 | once | 19 | TRBJ2-4
TGTGCCAGCAGCTTAGGACAGGGTCTAAGCGAGGAGCTGTTTTTT | CASSLGQGLSEELFF | TRBD1 | TRBV7-2 | . | 15 | TRBJ2-2
TGTGCCAGCAGCTTCTCGCTAACCTACGAGCAGTACTTC | CASSFSLTYEQYF | . | TRBV11-2 | . | 13 | TRBJ2-7
TGTGCCAGCAGCCTTATGACCGGTAACACTGAAGCTTTCTTT | CASSLMTGNTEAFF | . | TRBV7-2 | . | 14 | TRBJ1-1